This TCR beta chain appears in the sequencing data of a study of blood T cell repertoires in COVID-19. Study information: The United States, Italy and Spain provided the acute and convalescent COVID-19 samples. PBMCs, B-cell-depleted T cells, or T cells provided the cDNA or gDNA that made up the material.

Original data processing: Counts of nucleated cells, estimated from reference gene primer amplification, were obtained. Sequencing used immunoSEQ multiplex PCR; TCRdb keeps in-frame clones, though not all of them. That table gives V, J and clone size, and the DNA gave D and trimming. The table shows about 190,000 clones, with approximately 78% occurring only once. There are 15 residues in the CDR3. With 2 bases clipped from V and 5 bases from J, the junction kept 7 bases outside the gene matches. In germline, CDR1 is SGDLS, CDR2 YYNGEE. The TCR sequence derives from a woman at least 80 years old with active or convalescent COVID-19. The rearrangement uses TRBV9 and TRBJ2-5, with TRBD1 matching over 9 bases. The sequenced sample was peripheral blood. CDR3 sequence reads: CASSVLTGGIETQYF. CDR3 bases: TGTGCCAGCAGCGTCCTAACAGGGGGCATCGAGACCCAGTACTTC.